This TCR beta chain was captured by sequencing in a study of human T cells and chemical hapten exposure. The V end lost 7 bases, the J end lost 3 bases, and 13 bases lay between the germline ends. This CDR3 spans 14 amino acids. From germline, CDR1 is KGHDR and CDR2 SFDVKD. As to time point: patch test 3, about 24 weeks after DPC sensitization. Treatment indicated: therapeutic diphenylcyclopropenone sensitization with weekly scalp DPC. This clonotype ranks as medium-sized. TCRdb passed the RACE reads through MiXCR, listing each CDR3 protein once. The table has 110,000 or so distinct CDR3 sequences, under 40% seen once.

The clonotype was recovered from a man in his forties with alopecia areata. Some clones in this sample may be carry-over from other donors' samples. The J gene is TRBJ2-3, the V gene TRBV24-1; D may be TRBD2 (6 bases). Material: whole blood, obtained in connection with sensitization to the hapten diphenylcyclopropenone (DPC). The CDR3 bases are TGTGCCACCAGCTACGGGAGACCTACAGATACGCAGTATTTT. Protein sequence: CATSYGRPTDTQYF.